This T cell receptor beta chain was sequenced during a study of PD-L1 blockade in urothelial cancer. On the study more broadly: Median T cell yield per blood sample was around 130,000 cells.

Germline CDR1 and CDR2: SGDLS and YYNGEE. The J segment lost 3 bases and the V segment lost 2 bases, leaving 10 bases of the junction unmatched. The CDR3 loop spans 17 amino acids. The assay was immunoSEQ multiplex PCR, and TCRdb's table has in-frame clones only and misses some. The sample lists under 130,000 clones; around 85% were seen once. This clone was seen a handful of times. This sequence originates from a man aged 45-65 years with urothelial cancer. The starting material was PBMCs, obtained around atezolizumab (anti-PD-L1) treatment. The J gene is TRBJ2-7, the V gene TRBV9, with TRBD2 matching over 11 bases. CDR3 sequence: CASSVGPLAGGGYEQYF. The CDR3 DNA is TGTGCCAGCAGCGTCGGACCTTTAGCGGGAGGGGGCTACGAGCAGTACTTC. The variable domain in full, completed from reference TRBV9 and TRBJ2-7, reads DSGVTQTPKHLITATGQRVTLRCSPRSGDLSVYWYQQSLDQGLQFLIQYYNGEERAKGNILERFSAQQFPDLHSELNLSSLELGDSALYFCASSVGPLAGGGYEQYFGPGTRLTVT.